Sequencing of this T cell receptor beta chain was carried out in a study of T cells in Graves' hyperthyroidism and ophthalmopathy. Hyperthyroidism had been newly diagnosed in patients aged 18 to 65, and its duration was under 2 months. Patients with uncontrolled infections, other autoimmune diseases, pregnancy or lactation were excluded. Using RNA transcripts as the source, TCR beta CDR3 regions were amplified. First-round RT-PCR with HTBI primers amplified the TCR CDR3 region. TCRdb reprocessed the multiplex PCR reads via MiXCR and lists one record per CDR3 protein. The sample yields approximately 360,000 distinct CDR3 sequences, roughly 25% seen once. The V and J ends lost 4 bases and 5 bases respectively, with 16 bases between them. The CDR3 covers 14 residues. Germline V gene data show CDR1 as SGDLS and CDR2 as YYNGEE.

The V gene is TRBV9, the J gene TRBJ2-7; the D gene is possibly TRBD2 (6 bases). Sequencing input: blood. The receptor was derived from a man in his fifties or sixties with Graves' hyperthyroidism. This CDR3 reads CASSTSSRRDEQYF. CDR3 bases: TGTGCCAGCAGCACTAGCAGCCGTCGGGACGAGCAGTACTTC. Full variable domain (outside the CDR3, taken from reference TRBV9 and TRBJ2-7): DSGVTQTPKHLITATGQRVTLRCSPRSGDLSVYWYQQSLDQGLQFLIQYYNGEERAKGNILERFSAQQFPDLHSELNLSSLELGDSALYFCASSTSSRRDEQYFGPGTRLTVT.